What follows are 12 T cell receptor beta chains derived from one specimen sequenced in a study of shared clonotypes between healthy human individuals. Using immunoSEQ multiplex PCR, the repertoire was profiled, and TCRdb retains in-frame clones only, with some absent. The table includes around 500,000 clones, approximately 81% detected once. Sequencing used PBMCs. These receptors were collected from a woman in her forties in good health. Some clones in this sample may be carry-over from other donors' samples.

This clone has a single count. Given a far larger clone just one base away, this is likely a sequencing read error. This sample includes further DNA sequences coding for the same CDR3. This sequence joins TRBV11-2 and TRBJ1-3; D call uncertain. The CDR3 is made up of 15 amino acids. Trimming removed 3 bases from V and 4 bases from J, with 13 bases in between. The germline V gene encodes CDR1 SGHAT and CDR2 FQNNGV. The CDR3 DNA reads as TGTGCCAGCAGCTTGGCCGGGGATCTCGGAAACACCATATATTTT. This translates into CASSLAGDLGNTIYF.

The V call is TRBV10-3, the J call TRBJ2-7; 7 bases map to TRBD1. This CDR3 has 14 residues. The V and J ends lost 7 bases and 0 bases, in that order; junction bases with no gene match: 6. CDR1 and CDR2 from the germline V gene are ENHRY and SYGVKD. The CDR3 DNA reads TGTGCCATCACACAGGGGCGGAGCTCCTACGAGCAGTACTTC. Amino acids: CAITQGRSSYEQYF.

In this sample, this clone turned up many times. The sample carries other DNA sequences with the same CDR3. The chain carries TRBV29-1 and TRBJ2-5; 10 bases map to TRBD1. CDR3 size: 13 residues. CDR1 SQVTM and CDR2 ANQGSEA come from the germline V gene. The V gene end was trimmed by 5 bases and the J gene end by 5 bases; junction bases not matched to a gene: 5. This CDR3 reads CSVSGTGAETQYF. DNA for the CDR3: TGCAGCGTTTCTGGGACAGGGGCGGAGACCCAGTACTTC.

The chain has TRBV19 and TRBJ1-2; D is unresolved. From germline, CDR1 is LNHDA and CDR2 SQIVND (reference sequence). This CDR3 is built from 15 residues. The V gene lost 5 bases and the J gene lost 5 bases, with 18 bases spanning the gap. This CDR3 reads CASSAQSAVVYGYTF. For the CDR3, the DNA is TGTGCCAGTAGTGCTCAGTCGGCAGTTGTTTATGGCTACACCTTC. Filled out from reference TRBV19 and TRBJ1-2, the complete variable domain reads DGGITQSPKYLFRKEGQNVTLSCEQNLNHDAMYWYRQDPGQGLRLIYYSQIVNDFQKGDIAEGYSVSREKKESFPLTVTSAQKNPTAFYLCASSAQSAVVYGYTFGSGTRLTVV.

The chain joins TRBV5-1 to TRBJ1-2, with 7 bases identical to TRBD1. The CDR3 covers 18 residues. Germline CDR1 reads SGHRS; CDR2 reads YFSETQ. V lost 1 base, J lost 2 bases, and 14 bases stayed unmatched. The CDR3: CASSLLWSTAGQNYGYTF. CDR3 bases: TGCGCCAGCAGCTTGTTGTGGTCCACCGCGGGACAGAACTATGGCTACACCTTC. Full variable domain (missing parts from reference TRBV5-1 and TRBJ1-2): KAGVTQTPRYLIKTRGQQVTLSCSPISGHRSVSWYQQTPGQGLQFLFEYFSETQRNKGNFPGRFSGRQFSNSRSEMNVSTLELGDSALYLCASSLLWSTAGQNYGYTFGSGTRLTVV.

This chain connects TRBV11-2 to TRBJ1-1; D unclear. Germline values: CDR1 SGHAT, CDR2 FQNNGV. This CDR3 is 13 amino acids long. The V gene lost 7 bases and the J gene lost 5 bases, with 14 bases spanning the gap. The CDR3 DNA reads as TGTGCCAGCATCGAAAACCAAAAGACTGAAGCTTTCTTT. It yields the protein CASIENQKTEAFF.

The CDR3 nucleotides are TGTGCCAGCAGTTCGGGGACTAGCGGGAAGTACAATGAGCAGTTCTTC. Translation: CASSSGTSGKYNEQFF. This sequence joins TRBV27 and TRBJ2-1; TRBD2 matches at 13 bases. The trim removed 4 bases at V and 4 bases at J, leaving 4 bases unmatched. This CDR3 has 16 residues. The germline CDR1 and CDR2 sequences are MNHEY and SMNVEV (reference sequence).

In regard to this clone: A far larger clone is one base from this, pointing to a likely read error. This rearrangement joins TRBV4-3 to TRBJ1-1; D perhaps matches TRBD1 (5 bases). CDR1 and CDR2 (germline): LGHNA, YSLEER. This CDR3 has 19 amino acids. Trimming shortened V by 3 bases and J by 3 bases, and 26 bases separated the two germline ends. In DNA form, the CDR3 reads TGCGCCAGCAGCCACAAATCGCCGACAGACTTGGCCGGGGACACTGAAGCTTTCTTT. Protein product: CASSHKSPTDLAGDTEAFF.

Details on this clone: With only one base between it and a far larger clone, this is likely a read error. J is TRBJ1-5 and V is TRBV28; D perhaps matches TRBD1 (6 bases). This CDR3 region has 15 residues. CDR1 is MDHEN, CDR2 SYDVKM, per germline. Here the CDR3 reads CASSLAGAGNQHQHF. In DNA form, the CDR3 reads TGTGCCAGCAGTTTAGCAGGGGCCGGCAATCAGCACCAGCATTTT.

Worth noting for this clone: This is likely an artifact of a read error, given a far larger clone one base away. In the same sample, other DNA sequences code for this CDR3. V is TRBV30 and J is TRBJ1-4; 7 nucleotides match TRBD1. Germline V gene data show CDR1 as GTSNPN and CDR2 as SVGIG (reference sequence). This CDR3 spans 14 amino acids. V shed 8 bases and J 6 bases; nucleotides not matched to a gene: 12. CDR3 sequence: CAREDRTGDEKLFF. The CDR3 region has the DNA TGTGCCCGGGAGGACCGGACAGGTGATGAAAAACTGTTTTTT. Full variable domain (missing parts from reference TRBV30 and TRBJ1-4): SQTIHQWPATLVQPVGSPLSLECTVEGTSNPNLYWYRQAAGRGLQLLFYSVGIGQISSEVPQNLSASRPQDRQFILSSKKLLLSDSGFYLCAREDRTGDEKLFFGSGTQLSVL.

Concerning this clone itself: This likely came from a read error, as a far larger clone is one base away. Different DNA sequences within this sample yield the same CDR3. The rearrangement links TRBV30 to TRBJ2-7; D remains unclear. This CDR3 has 14 amino acids. The ends were cut back, 1 base at V and 5 bases at J, with 15 bases in the middle. Germline CDR1 is GTSNPN and CDR2 is SVGIG (reference sequence). The CDR3 protein is CAWSGERLANEQYF. The CDR3, as DNA: TGTGCCTGGAGTGGGGAAAGGCTTGCCAACGAGCAGTACTTC.

The chain links TRBV5-1 to TRBJ2-5, with TRBD2 matching over 7 bases. The CDR3 consists of 15 residues. The V gene's germline CDR1 is SGHRS and CDR2 YFSETQ. The V segment lost 1 base and the J segment 3 bases; nucleotides outside the gene matches: 6. The CDR3 nucleotides read TGCGCCAGCAGCTTGAGGATTGGGGGGGAAGAGACCCAGTACTTC. Encoded protein: CASSLRIGGEETQYF.